This record looks at one T cell receptor (beta chain) sequence and its context. The antigen is undetermined. This entry belongs to a study of cytomegalovirus exposure and HLA in healthy donors. Nominally healthy donors were sampled, though unrecorded immune exposures were likely. Study results and limitations: A later analysis found TCR association rates differed by HLA locus, highest for DRB1 and lowest for HLA-C. A few chains linked to CMV were shown in vitro to be specific for CMV antigens.

Amplification used 60 Vbeta primers and 13 Jbeta primers. Per the original data handling: In a later analysis, the count reached some 73 million unique TCR beta chains, with approximately 10 million shared. Data came from immunoSEQ multiplex PCR; TCRdb stores just in-frame clones and leaves some out. The DNA gave D and trimming, while V, J and clone size come from that table. The sample shows about 170,000 clones, 70% to 90% of them seen only once. Germline values: CDR1 SGDLS, CDR2 YYNGEE. V trimming: 0 bases; J trimming: 1 base; junction bases outside the gene matches: 3. The CDR3 is 15 amino acids. What was sequenced was PBMCs. The chain recombines TRBV9 with TRBJ2-5; 7 positions match TRBD2. The clonotype comes from a man aged 18 to 30 in good health and CMV-seropositive. CDR3 amino acids: CASSVEGTTQETQYF. The DNA for the CDR3 is TGTGCCAGCAGCGTAGAAGGGACTACCCAAGAGACCCAGTACTTC.